This T cell receptor (beta chain) appears in the sequencing data of a study of T-cell memory formation after mild COVID-19. Germline CDR1 and CDR2: LGHDT and YNNKEL (reference sequence). The V end was cut by 0 bases, the J end by 4 bases, with 12 bases between. The CDR3 runs 15 residues. Each CDR3 protein gets one entry after TCRdb re-called the 5' RACE reads with MiXCR. The top ten clones hold approximately 13% of a sample with hundreds of thousands of distinct CDR3 sequences, 18% of them seen once. This sequence originates from an adult woman who had mild COVID-19 (a few samples of this study predate the infection). Cell type and time point are not known. Input material: PBMCs or a T cell subset sorted from them (not recorded which). The V and J genes are TRBV3-1 and TRBJ1-1; D remains ambiguous. The DNA for the CDR3 is TGTGCCAGCAGCCAAGATAGTCTTCCGAGCACTGAAGCTTTCTTT. This codes for CASSQDSLPSTEAFF.